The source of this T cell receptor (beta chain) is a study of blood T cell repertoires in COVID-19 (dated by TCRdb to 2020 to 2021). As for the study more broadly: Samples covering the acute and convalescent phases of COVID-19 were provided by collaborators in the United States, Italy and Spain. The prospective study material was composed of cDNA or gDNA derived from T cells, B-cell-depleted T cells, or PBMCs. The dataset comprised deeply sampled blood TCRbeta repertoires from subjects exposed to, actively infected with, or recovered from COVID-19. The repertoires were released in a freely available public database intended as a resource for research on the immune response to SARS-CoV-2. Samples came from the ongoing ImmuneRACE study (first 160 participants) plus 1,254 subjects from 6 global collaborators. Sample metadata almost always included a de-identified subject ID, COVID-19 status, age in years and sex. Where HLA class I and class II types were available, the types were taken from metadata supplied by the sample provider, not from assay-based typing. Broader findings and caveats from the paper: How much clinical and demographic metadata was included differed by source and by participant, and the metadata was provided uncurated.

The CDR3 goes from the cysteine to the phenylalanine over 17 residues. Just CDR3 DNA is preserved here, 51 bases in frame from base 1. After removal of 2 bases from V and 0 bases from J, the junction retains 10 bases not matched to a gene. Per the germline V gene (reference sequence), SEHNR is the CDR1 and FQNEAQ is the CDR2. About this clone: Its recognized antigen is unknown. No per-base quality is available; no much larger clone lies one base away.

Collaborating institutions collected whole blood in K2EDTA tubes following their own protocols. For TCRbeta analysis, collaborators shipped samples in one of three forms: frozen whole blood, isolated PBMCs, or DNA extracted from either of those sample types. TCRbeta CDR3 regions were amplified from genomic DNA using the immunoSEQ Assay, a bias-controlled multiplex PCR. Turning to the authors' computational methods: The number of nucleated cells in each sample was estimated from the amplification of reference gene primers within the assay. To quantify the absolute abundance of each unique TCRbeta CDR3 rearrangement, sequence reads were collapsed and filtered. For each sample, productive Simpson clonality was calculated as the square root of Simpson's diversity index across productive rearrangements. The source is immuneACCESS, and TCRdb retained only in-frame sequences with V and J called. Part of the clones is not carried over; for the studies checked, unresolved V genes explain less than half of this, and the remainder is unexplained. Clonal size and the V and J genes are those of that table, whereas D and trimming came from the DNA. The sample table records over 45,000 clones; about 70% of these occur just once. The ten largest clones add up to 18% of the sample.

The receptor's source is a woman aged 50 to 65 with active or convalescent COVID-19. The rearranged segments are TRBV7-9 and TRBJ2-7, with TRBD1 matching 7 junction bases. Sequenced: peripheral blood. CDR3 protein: CASSLSGDRASSYEQYF. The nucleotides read TGTGCCAGCAGCTTAAGCGGAGACAGGGCAAGCTCCTACGAGCAGTACTTC.